This T cell receptor beta chain was retrieved from a study of blood T cell repertoires in COVID-19. This clone has only a few counts. The sample holds other DNA sequences that translate to the same CDR3. The CDR3 has 13 amino acids. Germline V gives CDR1 SGDLS, CDR2 YYNGEE. Deletions cut 0 bases from V and 2 bases from J, with 5 bases between. Source study methods: For nucleated cells, counts were estimated from reference gene primer amplification. Measured with immunoSEQ multiplex PCR; TCRdb has only the in-frame clones, and not every one. The V and J calls and clone size are taken from that table; D and trimming were inferred from the DNA. This sample has some 130,000 clones, with about four fifths found just once.

The TCR was taken from a woman of 80 years or more with acute or convalescent COVID-19. The chain is built from TRBV9 and TRBJ2-5; D gene uncertain. Material: peripheral blood. CDR3 nucleotide sequence: TGTGCCAGCAGCGTAGGGCAGCAAGAGACCCAGTACTTC. Its protein is CASSVGQQETQYF.